These 11 T cell receptor beta chains were all obtained from the same sample, sequenced in a study of CD8 T cells in Susac syndrome. With random hexamers, reverse transcription was performed on about 0.5 to 1 ug of RNA. TCRdb redid the calling of the immunoSEQ multiplex PCR reads with MiXCR, one entry per CDR3 protein. The sample has 150,000 to 200,000 distinct CDR3 sequences, roughly 92% seen once. The sequenced sample consisted of CD4+ T cells from PBMCs. The source is a human donor with multiple sclerosis.

The table lists this clonotype with a few counts. V gene TRBV28 combines with J gene TRBJ2-7; no firm D call. Trimming pared 7 bases from V and 3 bases from J, leaving 19 bases between. The CDR3 runs 15 residues. Looked up from germline, CDR1 is MDHEN and CDR2 is SYDVKM. This chain's CDR3 is CASTSSGAPSYEQYF. CDR3 bases: TGTGCCAGCACCTCTTCGGGTGCCCCAAGCTACGAGCAGTACTTC. Full variable domain (remainder filled in from reference TRBV28 and TRBJ2-7): DVKVTQSSRYLVKRTGEKVFLECVQDMDHENMFWYRQDPGLGLRLIYFSYDVKMKEKGDIPEGYSVSREKKERFSLILESASTNQTSMYLCASTSSGAPSYEQYFGPGTRLTVT.

This chain connects TRBV3-1 to TRBJ2-7, with 10 bases lining up with TRBD1. CDR3 length equals 17 residues. Germline-derived CDR1 and CDR2 are LGHDT and YNNKEL (reference sequence). The J segment lost 2 bases and the V segment lost 4 bases, leaving 11 bases of the junction unmatched. CDR3 sequence (DNA): TGTGCCAGCAGCCTTAGACTGACCGGGACAGGGGCCTACGAGCAGTACTTC. Its protein is CASSLRLTGTGAYEQYF.

V is TRBV20-1 and J is TRBJ2-5, with D tentatively TRBD2 (6 bases). Germline CDR1 and CDR2: DFQATT and SNEGSKA (reference sequence). The ends were cut back, 2 bases at V and 5 bases at J, with 12 bases in the middle. This CDR3 comprises 13 residues. The CDR3 nucleotides read TGCAGTGCTAGACCGGGAGTACGGGAGACCCAGTACTTC. It encodes CSARPGVRETQYF.

A single count supports this clonotype. The chain uses TRBV19 and TRBJ1-5; D is unresolved. V was shortened by 4 bases and J by 6 bases, with 10 bases between the two germline ends. The CDR3 contains 13 residues. Germline V gives CDR1 LNHDA, CDR2 SQIVND (reference sequence). The CDR3 region is CASSTPKGQPQHF. CDR3 nucleotide sequence: TGTGCCAGTAGTACCCCGAAGGGTCAGCCCCAGCATTTT.

The chain uses TRBV20-1 and TRBJ2-2; weak D call: TRBD2 (5 bases). Germline V gene data show CDR1 as DFQATT and CDR2 as SNEGSKA (reference sequence). Trimming removed 1 base from V and 6 bases from J, with 15 bases in between. CDR3 length: 15 residues. CDR3 region: CSARVGRHLAGELFF. The CDR3, as DNA: TGCAGTGCTAGAGTTGGGAGACATTTGGCCGGGGAGCTGTTTTTT.

CDR3 bases: TGTGCCAGCAGGGGGAGCGGACGATCCTACGAGCAGTACTTC. Residues: CASRGSGRSYEQYF. V usage is TRBV12-3 or TRBV12-4 and J usage is TRBJ2-7; D perhaps matches TRBD2 (5 bases). V gave up 6 bases and J gave up 1 base, with 13 bases separating them. The CDR3 runs 14 residues.

This chain connects TRBV10-3 to TRBJ1-1; no definite D call. CDR1 is ENHRY, CDR2 SYGVKD, per germline. The CDR3 runs 13 residues. V was shortened by 9 bases and J by 2 bases, with 13 bases between the two germline ends. DNA for the CDR3: TGTGCCATATCCCAAGATGGCAACACTGAAGCTTTCTTT. Protein: CAISQDGNTEAFF.

The chain carries TRBV27 and TRBJ2-3; 9 bases are shared with TRBD2. J gave up 0 bases and V 5 bases, and 12 bases lay outside the gene matches. In germline, CDR1 is MNHEY, CDR2 SMNVEV (reference sequence). The CDR3 runs 18 residues. The CDR3 nucleotides read TGTGCCAGCAGTAAGCCGGGACTAGCAGGAATTAGCACAGATACGCAGTATTTT. Its protein product is CASSKPGLAGISTDTQYF.

The chain carries TRBV28 and TRBJ2-7; perhaps TRBD1 as D (5 bases). CDR1 is MDHEN, CDR2 SYDVKM, per germline. CDR3 length equals 13 residues. The V and J ends lost 6 bases and 3 bases respectively, with 12 bases between them. CDR3 sequence reads: CASRDNRGYEQYF. The CDR3 nucleotides read TGTGCCAGCAGGGATAATAGGGGCTACGAGCAGTACTTC.

V usage is TRBV20-1 and J usage is TRBJ2-5; possibly TRBD1 or TRBD2 for D (5 bases each). The V end was cut by 2 bases, the J end by 3 bases, with 10 bases between. The CDR3 consists of 13 residues. Germline V lookup: CDR1 DFQATT, CDR2 SNEGSKA (reference sequence). The CDR3 loop is CSARRGREETQYF. The CDR3 DNA sequence: TGCAGTGCTAGACGGGGCAGGGAAGAGACCCAGTACTTC.

The chain couples TRBV7-2 to TRBJ2-3, with D possibly TRBD2 on 7 matching bases. The CDR3 totals 16 residues. The germline V gene has CDR1 SGHTA and CDR2 FQGNSA. V was clipped by 5 bases and J by 0 bases, with 15 bases between them. CDR3 amino acids: CASSRGAGESTDTQYF. CDR3 sequence (DNA): TGTGCCAGCAGCCGGGGGGCAGGGGAGAGCACAGATACGCAGTATTTT. Full variable domain (rest looked up from reference TRBV7-2 and TRBJ2-3): GAGVSQSPSNKVTEKGKDVELRCDPISGHTALYWYRQSLGQGLEFLIYFQGNSAPDKSGLPSDRFSAERTGGSVSTLTIQRTQQEDSAVYLCASSRGAGESTDTQYFGPGTRLTVL.